A selection of T cell receptor beta chains follows, all from one sample in a study of T-cell memory formation after mild COVID-19. In TCRdb, the 5' RACE reads were re-called with MiXCR into one record per CDR3 protein. The sample has roughly 310,000 distinct CDR3 sequences, about 15% seen once; the top ten hold around 20%. Sequenced input: PBMCs or a T cell subset sorted from them (not recorded which). Receptor source: a man between 18 and 29 years old who had mild COVID-19 (a few samples of this study predate the infection). Cell type and time point are not known. CDR3s include the opening cysteine and the closing phenylalanine or tryptophan. Fields, in order: D gene, J gene, CDR3 length, clone size, V gene, CDR3 protein, CDR3 DNA. D genes are given only for firm matches. Clone size, where shown, is once, few, many, or a class for clones that have expanded.

D gene: NA
J gene: TRBJ2-2
CDR3 length: 13
clone size: NA
V gene: TRBV7-9
CDR3 protein: CASSFGRPGELFF
CDR3 DNA: TGTGCCAGCAGCTTCGGACGACCCGGGGAGCTGTTTTTT

D gene: NA
J gene: TRBJ2-1
CDR3 length: 15
clone size: few
V gene: TRBV5-1
CDR3 protein: CASSPQGGSFNEQFF
CDR3 DNA: TGCGCCAGCAGCCCCCAGGGCGGATCCTTCAATGAGCAGTTCTTC

D gene: NA
J gene: TRBJ1-3
CDR3 length: 15
clone size: NA
V gene: TRBV12-3/TRBV12-4
CDR3 protein: CASSLRTYSGNTIYF
CDR3 DNA: TGTGCCAGCAGTTTACGAACCTACTCTGGAAACACCATATATTTT

D gene: TRBD1
J gene: TRBJ2-3
CDR3 length: 14
clone size: NA
V gene: TRBV25-1
CDR3 protein: CASRRTGRTDTQYF
CDR3 DNA: TGTGCCAGCAGAAGGACAGGGCGCACAGATACGCAGTATTTT

D gene: NA
J gene: TRBJ2-5
CDR3 length: 11
clone size: NA
V gene: TRBV28
CDR3 protein: CASSKRETQYF
CDR3 DNA: TGTGCCAGCAGTAAACGGGAGACCCAGTACTTC

D gene: NA
J gene: TRBJ2-7
CDR3 length: 13
clone size: few
V gene: TRBV4-1
CDR3 protein: CASSRLTEGRQYF
CDR3 DNA: TGCGCCAGCAGCCGGTTGACCGAGGGACGCCAGTACTTC

D gene: NA
J gene: TRBJ1-1
CDR3 length: 16
clone size: few
V gene: TRBV6-2/TRBV6-3
CDR3 protein: CASSYSKGSMNTEAFF
CDR3 DNA: TGTGCCAGCAGTTACTCGAAAGGCAGCATGAACACTGAAGCTTTCTTT

D gene: NA
J gene: TRBJ1-1
CDR3 length: 15
clone size: NA
V gene: TRBV9
CDR3 protein: CASSVGVTGDTEAFF
CDR3 DNA: TGTGCCAGCAGCGTAGGGGTGACAGGTGACACTGAAGCTTTCTTT

D gene: NA
J gene: TRBJ1-1
CDR3 length: 16
clone size: NA
V gene: TRBV5-1
CDR3 protein: CASSLLVQGANTEAFF
CDR3 DNA: TGCGCCAGCAGCCTCCTGGTGCAAGGGGCGAACACTGAAGCTTTCTTT

D gene: NA
J gene: TRBJ2-3
CDR3 length: 14
clone size: many
V gene: TRBV2
CDR3 protein: CASSEAGGTDTQYF
CDR3 DNA: TGTGCCAGCAGTGAAGCAGGGGGCACAGATACGCAGTATTTT

D gene: NA
J gene: TRBJ1-5
CDR3 length: 16
clone size: NA
V gene: TRBV6-6
CDR3 protein: CASSYSTGVENQPQHF
CDR3 DNA: TGTGCCAGCAGTTACTCGACCGGGGTAGAGAATCAGCCCCAGCATTTT

D gene: NA
J gene: TRBJ2-3
CDR3 length: 16
clone size: many
V gene: TRBV10-3
CDR3 protein: CAISAFGGAAADTQYF
CDR3 DNA: TGTGCCATCAGTGCGTTTGGGGGGGCCGCCGCAGATACGCAGTATTTT

D gene: TRBD1
J gene: TRBJ2-2
CDR3 length: 15
clone size: many
V gene: TRBV12-3/TRBV12-4
CDR3 protein: CASSLALRGPGELFF
CDR3 DNA: TGTGCCAGCAGTTTAGCGCTCAGGGGGCCCGGGGAGCTGTTTTTT

D gene: NA
J gene: TRBJ2-7
CDR3 length: 14
clone size: few
V gene: TRBV3-1
CDR3 protein: CASSQVSGGDEQYF
CDR3 DNA: TGTGCCAGCAGCCAAGTCTCTGGAGGCGACGAGCAGTACTTC

D gene: NA
J gene: TRBJ2-1
CDR3 length: 16
clone size: few
V gene: TRBV2
CDR3 protein: CASSDADTITYNEQFF
CDR3 DNA: TGTGCCAGCAGTGATGCAGACACCATCACTTACAATGAGCAGTTCTTC

D gene: NA
J gene: TRBJ2-2
CDR3 length: 11
clone size: few
V gene: TRBV12-3/TRBV12-4
CDR3 protein: CASTPTGELFF
CDR3 DNA: TGTGCCAGCACGCCCACCGGGGAGCTGTTTTTT

D gene: NA
J gene: TRBJ2-2
CDR3 length: 15
clone size: once
V gene: TRBV29-1
CDR3 protein: CSVSGGERNTGELFF
CDR3 DNA: TGCAGCGTTTCAGGTGGGGAACGAAACACCGGGGAGCTGTTTTTT

D gene: NA
J gene: TRBJ2-5
CDR3 length: 13
clone size: NA
V gene: TRBV7-2
CDR3 protein: CASSLAAGETQYF
CDR3 DNA: TGTGCCAGCAGCTTGGCCGCAGGAGAGACCCAGTACTTC

D gene: TRBD2
J gene: TRBJ2-1
CDR3 length: 18
clone size: many
V gene: TRBV7-2
CDR3 protein: CASSFRSRTSGGANEQFF
CDR3 DNA: TGTGCCAGCAGCTTTAGGTCGAGGACTAGCGGGGGGGCCAATGAGCAGTTCTTC

D gene: NA
J gene: TRBJ2-5
CDR3 length: 14
clone size: few
V gene: TRBV5-1
CDR3 protein: CASTPRGQLETQYF
CDR3 DNA: TGCGCCAGCACCCCGCGTGGGCAGCTGGAGACCCAGTACTTC

D gene: NA
J gene: TRBJ1-3
CDR3 length: 13
clone size: few
V gene: TRBV20-1
CDR3 protein: CSASRSSGNTIYF
CDR3 DNA: TGCAGTGCTAGTCGGAGCTCTGGAAACACCATATATTTT

D gene: NA
J gene: TRBJ2-1
CDR3 length: 13
clone size: NA
V gene: TRBV19
CDR3 protein: CASSIQVGNEQFF
CDR3 DNA: TGTGCCAGTAGTATACAGGTGGGGAATGAGCAGTTCTTC

D gene: NA
J gene: TRBJ2-2
CDR3 length: 14
clone size: few
V gene: TRBV24-1
CDR3 protein: CATSRRGRTGELFF
CDR3 DNA: TGTGCCACCAGCAGGAGGGGGCGTACCGGGGAGCTGTTTTTT

D gene: NA
J gene: TRBJ2-1
CDR3 length: 14
clone size: few
V gene: TRBV20-1
CDR3 protein: CSAREGSSYNEQFF
CDR3 DNA: TGCAGTGCTAGAGAGGGTTCATCCTACAATGAGCAGTTCTTC

D gene: NA
J gene: TRBJ2-1
CDR3 length: 13
clone size: many
V gene: TRBV7-2
CDR3 protein: CASSLGRGSEQFF
CDR3 DNA: TGTGCCAGCAGCTTAGGACGGGGCAGTGAGCAGTTCTTC

D gene: TRBD1
J gene: TRBJ1-5
CDR3 length: 15
clone size: once
V gene: TRBV4-3
CDR3 protein: CASSQSRTGSQPQHF
CDR3 DNA: TGCGCCAGCAGCCAAAGTCGGACAGGGTCCCAGCCCCAGCATTTT

D gene: NA
J gene: TRBJ1-3
CDR3 length: 17
clone size: NA
V gene: TRBV5-5
CDR3 protein: CASSLRVGGPSGNTIYF
CDR3 DNA: TGTGCCAGCAGCTTGCGGGTTGGCGGGCCCTCTGGAAACACCATATATTTT

D gene: NA
J gene: TRBJ1-2
CDR3 length: 11
clone size: NA
V gene: TRBV25-1
CDR3 protein: CASSELDGYTF
CDR3 DNA: TGTGCCAGCAGTGAATTGGATGGCTACACCTTC

D gene: NA
J gene: TRBJ2-5
CDR3 length: 15
clone size: NA
V gene: TRBV25-1
CDR3 protein: CASSESLGPAGTQYF
CDR3 DNA: TGTGCCAGCAGTGAATCTCTGGGGCCGGCGGGGACCCAGTACTTC

D gene: NA
J gene: TRBJ1-4
CDR3 length: 15
clone size: NA
V gene: TRBV4-1
CDR3 protein: CASSQEGALAEKLFF
CDR3 DNA: TGCGCCAGCAGCCAAGAAGGGGCACTGGCTGAAAAACTGTTTTTT

D gene: NA
J gene: TRBJ2-1
CDR3 length: 14
clone size: few
V gene: TRBV12-3/TRBV12-4
CDR3 protein: CASSPSGPYNEQFF
CDR3 DNA: TGTGCCAGCAGTCCCTCGGGGCCATACAATGAGCAGTTCTTC

D gene: NA
J gene: TRBJ1-4
CDR3 length: 13
clone size: few
V gene: TRBV2
CDR3 protein: CASKTSGWEKLFF
CDR3 DNA: TGTGCCAGCAAGACGTCAGGGTGGGAAAAACTGTTTTTT

D gene: NA
J gene: TRBJ2-5
CDR3 length: 13
clone size: few
V gene: TRBV12-3/TRBV12-4
CDR3 protein: CASSISRKETQYF
CDR3 DNA: TGTGCCAGCAGCATCAGTCGGAAAGAGACCCAGTACTTC

D gene: NA
J gene: TRBJ2-5
CDR3 length: 13
clone size: many
V gene: TRBV7-9
CDR3 protein: CASSLAHQETQYF
CDR3 DNA: TGTGCCAGCAGCTTAGCCCACCAAGAGACCCAGTACTTC

D gene: NA
J gene: TRBJ1-1
CDR3 length: 14
clone size: few
V gene: TRBV12-3/TRBV12-4
CDR3 protein: CASSWTGRGTEAFF
CDR3 DNA: TGTGCCAGCAGTTGGACGGGAAGGGGCACTGAAGCTTTCTTT

D gene: NA
J gene: TRBJ2-3
CDR3 length: 15
clone size: few
V gene: TRBV6-1
CDR3 protein: CASSVSPGPPDTQYF
CDR3 DNA: TGTGCCAGCAGTGTTTCTCCGGGTCCACCAGATACGCAGTATTTT

D gene: NA
J gene: TRBJ2-6
CDR3 length: 15
clone size: NA
V gene: TRBV7-6
CDR3 protein: CASSLPYSGANVLTF
CDR3 DNA: TGTGCCAGCAGCTTACCCTACTCTGGGGCCAACGTCCTGACTTTC

D gene: TRBD1
J gene: TRBJ2-1
CDR3 length: 16
clone size: NA
V gene: TRBV28
CDR3 protein: CASSSIDRGAYNEQFF
CDR3 DNA: TGTGCCAGCAGTTCAATTGACAGGGGGGCCTACAATGAGCAGTTCTTC